This passage covers 2 T cell receptor beta chains from one sample sequenced in a study of shared clonotypes between healthy human individuals. The method was immunoSEQ multiplex PCR; TCRdb's version includes in-frame clones alone and lacks a portion of them. Among over a million clones listed, 78% were seen once. Sequenced material: memory CD4+ T cells from PBMCs. Sample subset: CD45RA-negative fraction. These receptors were obtained from a man younger than 35 in good health. Some clones in this sample may be carry-over from other donors' samples.

The gene calls are TRBV7-9 and TRBJ2-7, with TRBD1 matching 9 bases. Per germline, CDR1 SEHNR and CDR2 FQNEAQ (reference sequence). Unmatched junction bases numbered 5, after V lost 3 bases and J lost 5 bases. CDR3 size: 14 residues. The DNA of the CDR3 is TGTGCCAGCAGCTTCTGGGACAGGGCCCACGAGCAGTACTTC. Protein product: CASSFWDRAHEQYF.

This sequence joins TRBV6-1 and TRBJ2-1; no firm D call. This CDR3 has 16 amino acids. The V gene's germline CDR1 is MNHNS and CDR2 SASEGT. Trimming shortened V by 4 bases and J by 0 bases, and 13 bases separated the two germline ends. In nucleotides, the CDR3 is TGTGCCAGCAGTGTTGCCCTCCAAAGCTCCTACAATGAGCAGTTCTTC. It encodes CASSVALQSSYNEQFF.